This entry lists 17 T cell receptor beta chains sequenced from one sample in a study of low-dose radiotherapy and immunotherapy resistance in tumors (dated by TCRdb to 2022 to 2024). Sequenced using an Illumina HiSeq 2500. First-strand cDNA was synthesized with Superscript III and a set of TRAV- and TRBV-specific primers, covering both TCRalpha and TCRbeta chains. TCRs were amplified with Phusion for 20 PCR cycles, with a constant-region primer paired with the adapter attached to the V primers. Starting from the raw public reads, TCRdb applied fastp trimming at Q25, assembled clones with MiXCR and retained in-frame beta chains. Identical CDR3 protein sequences are pooled into one entry, listed with their most common genes and DNA. This sample is represented by 55,000 to 65,000 distinct CDR3 sequences; around 27% of them were singletons. The top ten hold 6% to 7% of the sample. The time point label, as the study defines it: before trial treatment.

This specimen was PBMCs, taken before treatment. The receptors derive from a male donor with rectosigmoid adenocarcinoma.

As concerns this clonotype: A much more abundant neighbour one base away suggests this may be a read error. The chain carries TRBV20-1 and TRBJ2-7, with a tentative D call TRBD2 (7 bases). The CDR3 consists of 17 residues. Germline CDR1 and CDR2: DFQATT and SNEGSKA (reference sequence). The DNA of the CDR3 is TGCAGCCGCTGGGGACGGGGGGCGCCGGGTACCCCTTACGAGCAGTACTTC. Protein: CSRWGRGAPGTPYEQYF.

This clonotype was seen repeatedly, ten times or more. The J gene is TRBJ2-2, the V gene TRBV4-2; 13 bases fit TRBD2. The J segment lost 4 bases and the V segment lost 2 bases, leaving 1 base of the junction unmatched. The CDR3 totals 16 residues. Germline V CDR1 and CDR2: LGHNA, YNFKEQ. The CDR3 nucleotides are TGTGCCAGCAGCCAAACTAGCGGGAGGGGCACCGGGGAGCTGTTTTTT. Its translation is CASSQTSGRGTGELFF.

Ten or more counts support this clonotype. The V call is TRBV11-2, the J call TRBJ2-3; D is uncertain. The ends were cut back, 6 bases at V and 8 bases at J, with 9 bases in the middle. Germline CDR1 is SGHAT and CDR2 is FQNNGV. This CDR3 has 11 residues. The CDR3 region has the DNA TGTGCCAGCAGGGGTTTCGGTACGCAGTATTTT. Translation: CASRGFGTQYF.

This clonotype was detected many times. The chain links TRBV5-1 to TRBJ2-7; possible D gene TRBD2, 6 bases. Per the germline V gene, CDR1 is SGHRS and CDR2 is YFSETQ. This CDR3 region has 16 residues. V was shortened by 0 bases and J by 9 bases, with 22 bases between the two germline ends. CDR3: CASSLGGGDYLRGQYF. Written as DNA, the CDR3 is TGCGCCAGCAGCTTGGGCGGCGGGGATTACCTACGTGGGCAGTACTTC.

Remarks on this clonotype: A read error is the likely source, as a far larger clone sits one nucleotide away. The chain carries TRBV28 and TRBJ1-6, with unresolved D. This CDR3 is built from 16 residues. CDR1 and CDR2 from the germline V gene are MDHEN and SYDVKM. The V and J ends lost 8 bases and 7 bases respectively, with 21 bases between them. As DNA, the CDR3 is TGTGCCAGCCGCTTGGGAGGCCCAGTCCTAAATTCACCCCTCCACTTT. Amino acid sequence: CASRLGGPVLNSPLHF.

The CDR3 loop reads CASSDRGHNEQFF. The CDR3 DNA follows: TGTGCCAGCAGTGACAGGGGGCACAATGAGCAGTTCTTC. The rearrangement joins TRBV6-4 to TRBJ2-1; the match to TRBD1 covers 7 bases. The CDR3 has 13 residues. In germline, CDR1 is MRHNA, CDR2 SNTAGT. V was pared by 2 bases and J by 5 bases, with 0 bases of the junction left unmatched.

This clonotype was counted many times. The gene calls are TRBV20-1 and TRBJ2-5; D uncertain. The V and J ends lost 5 bases and 1 base respectively, with 11 bases between them. The CDR3 is 13 amino acids. CDR1 DFQATT and CDR2 SNEGSKA come from the germline V gene (reference sequence). This CDR3 reads CSAATPSQETQYF. CDR3 coding DNA: TGCAGTGCTGCGACGCCTAGCCAAGAGACCCAGTACTTC.

J is TRBJ1-2 and V is TRBV3-1, with D tentatively TRBD1 (5 bases). This CDR3 comprises 19 residues. Trimming shortened V by 5 bases and J by 6 bases, and 31 bases separated the two germline ends. Germline CDR1 reads LGHDT; CDR2 reads YNNKEL (reference sequence). CDR3 sequence (DNA): TGTGCCAGCAGCGACGATGCAGCACAGTACCGGGACCTACAAGATGGCTACACCTTC. Translated, it gives CASSDDAAQYRDLQDGYTF.

Note on this clonotype: Given a far larger clone just one base away, this is likely a sequencing read error. CDR3 DNA sequence: TGTGCCACCGAGCGGGGGGGAGGCCACGAGCAGTACTTC. Translating it yields CATERGGGHEQYF. The chain links TRBV7-4 to TRBJ2-7, with TRBD2 matching 10 bases. Trimming at V came to 10 bases and at J to 5 bases, leaving 8 bases not matched to a gene. Per germline, CDR1 SGHVT and CDR2 SQSDAQ. The CDR3 covers 13 residues.

This clonotype was found many times. The chain employs TRBV5-1 and TRBJ2-1, with D tentatively TRBD2 (5 bases). The germline V gene has CDR1 SGHRS and CDR2 YFSETQ. V lost 0 bases, J lost 2 bases, and 12 bases lay in between. This CDR3 spans 16 amino acids. The CDR3 nucleotides are TGCGCCAGCAGCTTGGTTCCCAGCGGAACCTACAATGAGCAGTTCTTC. Amino acid sequence: CASSLVPSGTYNEQFF. Full variable domain (rest looked up from reference TRBV5-1 and TRBJ2-1): KAGVTQTPRYLIKTRGQQVTLSCSPISGHRSVSWYQQTPGQGLQFLFEYFSETQRNKGNFPGRFSGRQFSNSRSEMNVSTLELGDSALYLCASSLVPSGTYNEQFFGPGTRLTVL.

This clonotype was detected ten times or more. V is TRBV7-2 and J is TRBJ2-3; tentatively, D is TRBD1 (6 bases). This CDR3 has 15 amino acids. The germline V gene encodes CDR1 SGHTA and CDR2 FQGNSA. V was pared by 4 bases and J by 0 bases, with 11 bases between. CDR3 nucleotide sequence: TGTGCCAGCAGCTCGGACAGCCTTAGCACAGATACGCAGTATTTT. Amino acid sequence: CASSSDSLSTDTQYF.

Notes on this clonotype: With only one base between it and a far larger clone, this is likely a read error. This chain joins TRBV6-2 or TRBV6-3 and TRBJ2-1; 9 nucleotides line up with TRBD2. This CDR3 contains 18 residues. With V trimmed by 6 bases and J by 10 bases, 22 bases remained unmatched. CDR1 and CDR2 from the germline V gene are MNHEY and SVGEGT. DNA of the CDR3: TGTGCCAGCAGCCCCCCAGGTAGCGGGGGCTCTTTCTCCTACGAGCAGTTCTTC. Its protein is CASSPPGSGGSFSYEQFF.

Ten or more counts support this clonotype. The chain employs TRBV6-2 or TRBV6-3 and TRBJ2-4; TRBD2 agrees at 7 bases. Germline V gene sequence: CDR1 MNHEY, CDR2 SVGEGT. CDR3 length equals 14 residues. The V gene end was trimmed by 7 bases and the J gene end by 7 bases; junction bases not matched to a gene: 10. In DNA form, the CDR3 reads TGTGCCAGCAACGAGGGGTGGGGAGGGAACATTCAGTACTTC. Protein product: CASNEGWGGNIQYF.

In its sample, this clonotype was seen many times. The V call is TRBV11-1, the J call TRBJ1-2; tentatively, D is TRBD1 (6 bases). The CDR3 is made up of 16 amino acids. Germline V gives CDR1 SGHAT, CDR2 FQDESV (reference sequence). Trimming left V 3 bases short and J 4 bases short, with 18 bases between. The CDR3 spells CASSLNAGVVGYGYTF. CDR3 in DNA: TGTGCCAGCAGCTTGAACGCAGGGGTTGTCGGCTATGGCTACACCTTC.

Of note for this clonotype: A read error is the likely source, as a far larger clone sits one nucleotide away. The chain carries TRBV21-1 and TRBJ2-7; the table's D gene call, TRBD1, was not cross checked with the DNA. TRBV21-1 is termed a pseudogene. CDR3 size: 14 residues. The CDR3 sequence: CASSAGGSQEAQYF. The CDR3 DNA follows: TGTGCCAGCAGCGCCGGGGGCAGTCAAGAGGCCCAGTACTTC.

The chain uses TRBV11-1 and TRBJ2-7, with 7 bases matching TRBD1. Germline CDR1 reads SGHAT; CDR2 reads FQDESV (reference sequence). Trimming removed 5 bases from V and 5 bases from J; junction bases left unmatched: 9. The CDR3 runs 14 residues. CDR3 sequence: CASSTRDSQDEQYF. The CDR3 coding sequence is TGTGCCAGCAGCACACGGGACAGTCAAGACGAGCAGTACTTC.

This clonotype was seen ten or more times. The chain has TRBV30 and TRBJ2-5, with TRBD2 identical over 10 bases. The CDR3 runs to 17 residues. Germline values: CDR1 GTSNPN, CDR2 SVGIG (reference sequence). The V and J ends lost 2 bases and 5 bases, in that order; junction bases with no gene match: 14. This CDR3 is CAWSSQRGGLWRETQYF. DNA for the CDR3: TGTGCCTGGAGTAGCCAGCGGGGGGGCCTGTGGCGGGAGACCCAGTACTTC. The variable domain in full, with the rest retrieved from reference TRBV30 and TRBJ2-5, is SQTIHQWPATLVQPVGSPLSLECTVEGTSNPNLYWYRQAAGRGLQLLFYSVGIGQISSEVPQNLSASRPQDRQFILSSKKLLLSDSGFYLCAWSSQRGGLWRETQYFGPGTRLLVL.